This T cell receptor (beta chain) came from a study of vaccination effects on CD4 cells after COVID-19. Generated by immunoSEQ multiplex PCR, the TCRdb table keeps only in-frame clones and is missing some. The repertoire includes tens of thousands of clones, under 85% of them detected once, and roughly a quarter sits in the top ten. Following 10 days of culture, CD4+ T cells were isolated. Details on this clone: Its cognate antigen is unknown.

This receptor was identified in a human donor who had a prior SARS-CoV-2 infection. This sample comprised CD4+ T cells from PBMCs cultured without peptide, obtained before COVID-19 vaccination.

As DNA, the CDR3 is TGTGCCAGCAGCTTAACGTACCATGGACCGGGGGAGACCCAGTACTTC. The encoded protein is CASSLTYHGPGETQYF. The chain carries TRBV7-9 and TRBJ2-5; possible D gene TRBD2, 5 bases. The CDR3 length is 16 residues. V lost 2 bases to trimming and J lost 5 bases, with 18 bases between them. Germline V lookup: CDR1 SEHNR, CDR2 FQNEAQ (reference sequence).